What follows is one TCR beta chain and its context. The antigen is unknown. Measured with immunoSEQ multiplex PCR; TCRdb has only the in-frame clones, and not every one. The repertoire consists of roughly 71,000 clones, with about 90% occurring once and the leading ten covering about 14%. This sample is drawn from a study of OX40 agonist ivuxolimab in advanced cancers. General observations from the study: In CD8+ T cells, expanded clones were on average more numerous than in CD4+.

Per germline, CDR1 SGDLS and CDR2 YYNGEE. Trimming shortened V by 4 bases and J by 2 bases, and 6 bases separated the two germline ends. The CDR3 runs to 13 residues. This clonotype was obtained from an adult with an advanced solid tumor such as melanoma, head and neck, liver or kidney cancer. The input for sequencing was CD4+ or CD8+ T cells sorted from blood, taken in a trial of the OX40 agonist ivuxolimab. This chain connects TRBV9 to TRBJ1-4, with D unresolved. In DNA, the CDR3 is TGTGCCAGCAGCAAGTCGACTAATGAAAAACTGTTTTTT. Residues: CASSKSTNEKLFF.